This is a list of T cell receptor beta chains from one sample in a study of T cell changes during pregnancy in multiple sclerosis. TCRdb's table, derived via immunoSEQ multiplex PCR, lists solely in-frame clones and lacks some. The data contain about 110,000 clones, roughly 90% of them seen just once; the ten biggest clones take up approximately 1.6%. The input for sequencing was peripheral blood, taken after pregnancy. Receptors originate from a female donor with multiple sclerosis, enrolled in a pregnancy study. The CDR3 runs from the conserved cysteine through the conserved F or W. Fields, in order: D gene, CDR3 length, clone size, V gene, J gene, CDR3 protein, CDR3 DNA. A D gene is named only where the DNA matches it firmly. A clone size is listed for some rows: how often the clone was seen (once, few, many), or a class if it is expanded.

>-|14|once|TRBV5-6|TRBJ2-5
CASSPGRRRETQYF
TGTGCCAGCAGCCCTGGAAGGAGAAGGGAGACCCAGTACTTC
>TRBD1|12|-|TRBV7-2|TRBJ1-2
CASSGDRNGYTF
TGTGCCAGCAGCGGGGACAGGAACGGCTACACCTTC
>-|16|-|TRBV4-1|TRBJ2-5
CASSHPGTRTQETQYF
TGCGCCAGCAGCCATCCAGGGACTCGAACCCAAGAGACCCAGTACTTC
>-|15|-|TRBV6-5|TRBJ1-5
CASSPFLGGNQPQHF
TGTGCCAGCAGCCCATTTTTAGGGGGCAATCAGCCCCAGCATTTT
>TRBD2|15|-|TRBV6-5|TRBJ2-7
CASRKKGSGRNEQYF
TGTGCCAGCCGAAAAAAGGGGAGCGGGAGAAACGAGCAGTACTTC
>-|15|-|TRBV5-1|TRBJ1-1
CASSPESTGYTEAFF
TGCGCCAGCAGCCCCGAGTCGACGGGATACACTGAAGCTTTCTTT
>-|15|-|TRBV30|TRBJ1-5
CAWSVGGANNQPQHF
TGTGCCTGGAGTGTTGGGGGGGCGAACAATCAGCCCCAGCATTTT
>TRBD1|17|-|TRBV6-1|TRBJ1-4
CASRERPRAGGREKLFF
TGTGCCAGCAGGGAACGGCCTAGGGCAGGGGGTCGTGAAAAACTGTTTTTT
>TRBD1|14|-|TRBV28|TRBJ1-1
CASSSGGPNTEAFF
TGTGCCAGCAGTTCAGGGGGTCCGAACACTGAAGCTTTCTTT
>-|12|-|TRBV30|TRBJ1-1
CAWSETYTEAFF
TGTGCCTGGAGTGAGACTTACACTGAAGCTTTCTTT
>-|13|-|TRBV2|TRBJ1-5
CASSVKGGQPQHF
TGTGCCAGCAGTGTCAAGGGAGGTCAGCCCCAGCATTTT
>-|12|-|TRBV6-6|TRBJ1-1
CASRFSDTEAFF
TGTGCCAGCAGATTCAGTGACACTGAAGCTTTCTTT
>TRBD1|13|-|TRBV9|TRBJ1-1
CASSAGQGGEAFF
TGTGCCAGCAGCGCAGGACAGGGCGGTGAAGCTTTCTTT
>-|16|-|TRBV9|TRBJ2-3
CASSVGTGSLTDTQYF
TGTGCCAGCAGCGTAGGCACAGGGAGTCTCACAGATACGCAGTATTTT
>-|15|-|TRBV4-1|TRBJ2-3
CASSRGEYNTDTQYF
TGCGCCAGCAGCCGCGGTGAATACAACACAGATACGCAGTATTTT
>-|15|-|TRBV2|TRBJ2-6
CASTALHSGANVLTF
TGTGCCAGCACCGCGCTCCACTCTGGGGCCAACGTCCTGACTTTC
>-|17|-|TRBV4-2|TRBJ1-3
CASSHVGTTDSGNTIYF
TGTGCCAGCAGCCATGTAGGGACAACCGACTCTGGAAACACCATATATTTT
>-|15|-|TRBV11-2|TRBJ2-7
CASSRPLSATYEQYF
TGTGCCAGCAGCCGGCCGTTAAGTGCGACATACGAGCAGTACTTC
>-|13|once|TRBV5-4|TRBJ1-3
CASSFETLNTIYF
TGTGCCAGCAGCTTTGAAACATTGAACACCATATATTTT
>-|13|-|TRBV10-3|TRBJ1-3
CAIGEVDGNTIYF
TGTGCCATCGGAGAGGTAGATGGAAACACCATATATTTT
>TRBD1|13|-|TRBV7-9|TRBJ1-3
CASSVTGPNTIYF
TGTGCCAGCAGCGTGACAGGGCCAAACACCATATATTTT
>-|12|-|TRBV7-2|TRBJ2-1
CASSRGSNEQFF
TGTGCCAGCAGCCGAGGAAGCAATGAGCAGTTCTTC
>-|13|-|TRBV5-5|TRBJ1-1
CASRSGLTTEAFF
TGTGCCAGCAGATCAGGGTTGACCACTGAAGCTTTCTTT
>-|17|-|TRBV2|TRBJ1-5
CASSEALPGGTNQPQHF
TGTGCCAGCAGTGAAGCGCTTCCGGGGGGAACAAATCAGCCCCAGCATTTT
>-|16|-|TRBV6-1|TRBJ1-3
CASSEARGLSGNTIYF
TGTGCCAGCAGTGAAGCTAGAGGGCTCTCTGGAAACACCATATATTTT
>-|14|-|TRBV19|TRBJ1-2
CASSSDIANYGYTF
TGTGCCAGTAGTTCAGACATAGCTAACTATGGCTACACCTTC
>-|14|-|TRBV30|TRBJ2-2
CAWRLTGNTGELFF
TGTGCCTGGCGCCTTACAGGGAACACCGGGGAGCTGTTTTTT
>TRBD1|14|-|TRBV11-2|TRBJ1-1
CASSSSGGLEGAFF
TGTGCCAGCAGCTCATCAGGGGGCTTAGAGGGAGCTTTCTTT
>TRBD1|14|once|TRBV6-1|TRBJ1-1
CASSLTGGITEAFF
TGTGCCAGCAGTCTGACAGGGGGGATTACTGAAGCTTTCTTT
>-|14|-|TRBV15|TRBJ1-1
CATSRDMRDTEAFF
TGTGCCACCAGCAGAGATATGAGGGACACTGAAGCTTTCTTT
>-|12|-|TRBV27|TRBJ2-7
CASSLFGSEQYF
TGTGCCAGCAGTTTATTCGGGTCCGAGCAGTACTTC
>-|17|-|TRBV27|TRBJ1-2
CASSPQGSYAARYGYTF
TGTGCCAGCAGTCCTCAGGGAAGTTACGCGGCTCGCTATGGCTACACCTTC
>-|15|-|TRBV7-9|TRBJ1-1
CASSLSHIGNTEAFF
TGTGCCAGCAGCCTTAGCCATATAGGGAACACTGAAGCTTTCTTT
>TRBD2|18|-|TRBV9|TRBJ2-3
CASSDSSGWYASTDTQYF
TGTGCCAGCAGCGACTCTAGCGGGTGGTATGCTAGCACAGATACGCAGTATTTT
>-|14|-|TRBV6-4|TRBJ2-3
CASSVSLSTDTQYF
TGTGCCAGCAGTGTTTCTTTGAGCACAGATACGCAGTATTTT
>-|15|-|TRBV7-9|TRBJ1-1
CASSLGEGVLAEAFF
TGTGCCAGCAGCTTAGGGGAGGGGGTTTTAGCTGAAGCTTTCTTT
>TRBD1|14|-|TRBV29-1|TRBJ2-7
CSVSPQGVSYEQYF
TGCAGCGTTAGTCCCCAGGGGGTCTCCTACGAGCAGTACTTC
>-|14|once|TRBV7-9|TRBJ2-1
CASSLAGQTNEQFF
TGTGCCAGCAGCTTAGCTGGCCAGACAAATGAGCAGTTCTTC